This T cell receptor beta chain comes out of a study of blood T cell repertoires in COVID-19. Study-wide context: There were acute and convalescent COVID-19 samples, and they came from the United States, Italy and Spain. The analysed material was cDNA or gDNA that came from T cells, B-cell-depleted T cells, or PBMCs.

Original analysis: Cell counts per sample came from amplifying reference gene primers. Repertoires were generated with immunoSEQ multiplex PCR, while TCRdb's copy carries only in-frame clones and drops some. The DNA gave D and trimming, while V, J and clone size come from that table. This sample carries some 200,000 clones, approximately 80% of them seen once, and the ten largest clones take about 5%. Germline loops: CDR1 MNHNY, CDR2 SVGAGI (reference sequence). V dropped 5 bases and J dropped 0; count of bases not matched to a gene: 9. The CDR3 is 18 residues long. The sequence was obtained from a woman aged 60-75 years with acute COVID-19. Sequences were obtained from PBMCs or T cells enriched from blood (not recorded which). The chain recombines TRBV6-6 with TRBJ2-2; TRBD2 agrees at 10 bases. The CDR3 DNA follows: TGTGCCAGCAGTCAGGGGCTAGCGGGGGCCACGAACACCGGGGAGCTGTTTTTT. It translates to CASSQGLAGATNTGELFF.